This entry features one T cell receptor (beta chain) sequence. Its antigen is not known. Staining for CD45RO/CCR7/CD25/CD127/CD95/CD27 allowed sorting of CD4+ naive, central memory, regulatory and stem cell-like memory cells. Trimming shortened V by 0 bases and J by 2 bases, and 11 bases separated the two germline ends. Germline V gene data show CDR1 as MNHEY and CDR2 as SVGAGI. The CDR3 is 15 residues long. The sequenced template was cDNA made from the entire isolated RNA. Produced via immunoSEQ multiplex PCR; TCRdb's table is partial and in-frame only. The sample records roughly 150,000 clones, 63% being singletons. This entry comes from a study of beta chain features in type 1 diabetes. Study-wide points: Within each of all four CD4+ subsets, Type 1 diabetes patients had TCRB CDR3s that were moderately but significantly shorter.

The rearrangement joins TRBV6-5 to TRBJ2-7; D gene unclear. The source material was naive CD4+ T cells from blood. This receptor was identified in a man aged 25 to 40 with type 1 diabetes. This CDR3 is CASSYSVGQAYEQYF. The DNA for the CDR3 is TGTGCCAGCAGTTACTCGGTTGGGCAAGCCTACGAGCAGTACTTC.